This T cell receptor (beta chain) was documented in a study of CD8+CD57+ T cells in acquired aplastic anemia. Overall study: Quantities of DNA derived from sorted CD4+ and CD8+ cells averaged approximately 3 ug. Notes on the study in general: The study identified almost 30 CD8+ CDR3 sequences shared by patients and controls.

Notes on this clonotype: Its antigen remains unidentified.

This CDR3 spans 10 amino acids. Trimming cost V 1 base and J 7 bases, with 4 bases left between them. Per germline, CDR1 DFQATT and CDR2 SNEGSKA (reference sequence). Patients included in sequencing had previously demonstrated CD8+CD57+ cell expansion by flow cytometry. Severe acquired aplastic anemia affected all patients. Among the patients, none had received any therapy at the time of blood sampling. TCR beta VDJ combinations and CDR3 sequences were profiled from genomic DNA. TCRdb re-derived calls from the reads in MiXCR, one entry per CDR3 protein. The sample lists about 190,000 distinct CDR3 sequences, approximately 50% occurring once.

The material sequenced was sorted CD4+, CD8+, or CD8+CD57+ T cells (not recorded which) from PBMCs. This clonotype was obtained from a human donor with aplastic anemia. The chain combines TRBV20-1 with TRBJ1-2; D gene ambiguous. CDR3 protein: CSARVRGYTF. The CDR3 nucleotides are TGCAGTGCTAGAGTGCGTGGCTACACCTTC.